The rows below give T cell receptor beta chains drawn from one sample of a study of CD8 T cells in Susac syndrome. TCRdb fed the immunoSEQ multiplex PCR reads into MiXCR, producing one record per CDR3 protein. The data hold about 210,000 distinct CDR3 sequences, with about 95% observed a single time. Sequencing was done on a sample of CD4+ T cells from PBMCs. The origin of the receptors is a human donor with multiple sclerosis. CDR3s leave out the opening cysteine and the closing phenylalanine or tryptophan. A D gene is named only where the DNA matches it firmly.

v_gene: TRBV28
j_gene: TRBJ2-1
d_gene: -
CDR3aa: ASSFIYNEQF

v_gene: TRBV7-8
j_gene: TRBJ1-2
d_gene: -
CDR3aa: ASSSHLGHRAANYGYT

v_gene: TRBV29-1
j_gene: TRBJ2-4
d_gene: -
CDR3aa: SVEDNPGRGGAKNIQY

v_gene: TRBV3-1
j_gene: TRBJ1-2
d_gene: -
CDR3aa: ASSPHADTRT

v_gene: TRBV20-1
j_gene: TRBJ1-2
d_gene: TRBD1
CDR3aa: SAKAGGAYGYT

v_gene: TRBV20-1
j_gene: TRBJ2-2
d_gene: TRBD2
CDR3aa: SALDPSGTGELF

v_gene: TRBV29-1
j_gene: TRBJ2-7
d_gene: -
CDR3aa: SVGPGPGYEQY

v_gene: TRBV2
j_gene: TRBJ2-3
d_gene: TRBD1
CDR3aa: ASNTGGRTDTQY

v_gene: TRBV2
j_gene: TRBJ2-3
d_gene: -
CDR3aa: AGSPRGEWQY

v_gene: TRBV18
j_gene: TRBJ2-3
d_gene: -
CDR3aa: ASSPEQPRVADTQY

v_gene: TRBV29-1
j_gene: TRBJ2-6
d_gene: -
CDR3aa: SVPGTPTSGANVLT

v_gene: TRBV19
j_gene: TRBJ1-1
d_gene: TRBD1
CDR3aa: ASSRPNRGSTEAF

v_gene: TRBV7-9
j_gene: TRBJ2-1
d_gene: -
CDR3aa: ASSLALDSSSYNEQF

v_gene: TRBV14
j_gene: TRBJ2-3
d_gene: -
CDR3aa: ASSQDLARGTDTQY

v_gene: TRBV20-1
j_gene: TRBJ2-7
d_gene: -
CDR3aa: SARSISYEQY

v_gene: TRBV29-1
j_gene: TRBJ2-3
d_gene: TRBD1
CDR3aa: SVARQGSTDTQY

v_gene: TRBV15
j_gene: TRBJ2-2
d_gene: -
CDR3aa: ATSRGGGSGTGELF

v_gene: TRBV5-6
j_gene: TRBJ1-1
d_gene: -
CDR3aa: ASSLGHLTNTEAF

v_gene: TRBV12-3/TRBV12-4
j_gene: TRBJ1-2
d_gene: -
CDR3aa: ASSLFAGEGYT

v_gene: TRBV7-2
j_gene: TRBJ1-2
d_gene: -
CDR3aa: ASSPRRGDGYT

v_gene: TRBV6-5
j_gene: TRBJ1-5
d_gene: -
CDR3aa: ASSYSAGGNQPQH

v_gene: TRBV29-1
j_gene: TRBJ1-2
d_gene: -
CDR3aa: SVEGYGQSFYGYT

v_gene: TRBV28
j_gene: TRBJ1-1
d_gene: TRBD1
CDR3aa: ASRPDRGRTEAF

v_gene: TRBV6-5
j_gene: TRBJ2-7
d_gene: -
CDR3aa: ASSYDRGPAYEQY

v_gene: TRBV28
j_gene: TRBJ1-5
d_gene: TRBD1
CDR3aa: ASSPNQGQGSNQPQH

v_gene: TRBV10-2
j_gene: TRBJ2-1
d_gene: TRBD2
CDR3aa: ASRVGLGGDEQF

v_gene: TRBV29-1
j_gene: TRBJ2-7
d_gene: TRBD2
CDR3aa: SVRARGEQY

v_gene: TRBV6-1
j_gene: TRBJ2-4
d_gene: TRBD1
CDR3aa: ASRAPQGAKNIQY

v_gene: TRBV28
j_gene: TRBJ2-5
d_gene: -
CDR3aa: ASSSRLIGGEETQY

v_gene: TRBV30
j_gene: TRBJ2-3
d_gene: TRBD1
CDR3aa: AWSVHRGRGDTQY

v_gene: TRBV5-6
j_gene: TRBJ1-5
d_gene: -
CDR3aa: ASSSRPGDSQPQH

v_gene: TRBV29-1
j_gene: TRBJ1-5
d_gene: -
CDR3aa: SVVGTVGQPQH

v_gene: TRBV20-1
j_gene: TRBJ2-5
d_gene: TRBD2
CDR3aa: SARSGGGMLQETQY

v_gene: TRBV20-1
j_gene: TRBJ2-7
d_gene: -
CDR3aa: SAAGPGEQY

v_gene: TRBV24-1
j_gene: TRBJ1-1
d_gene: TRBD1
CDR3aa: ATSSPGQLDTEAF

v_gene: TRBV6-1
j_gene: TRBJ1-5
d_gene: -
CDR3aa: ASSEDRGALYNQPQH

v_gene: TRBV29-1
j_gene: TRBJ1-2
d_gene: -
CDR3aa: SVQTAKGGYGYT

v_gene: TRBV7-2
j_gene: TRBJ2-5
d_gene: -
CDR3aa: ASSPTQGETQY

v_gene: TRBV2
j_gene: TRBJ1-2
d_gene: -
CDR3aa: ASSVQGKVFGYT

v_gene: TRBV10-3
j_gene: TRBJ2-3
d_gene: -
CDR3aa: AISPSTDTQY

v_gene: TRBV20-1
j_gene: TRBJ2-5
d_gene: -
CDR3aa: SGIGSGTETQY

v_gene: TRBV9
j_gene: TRBJ2-1
d_gene: TRBD2
CDR3aa: ASSVGGGDEQF

v_gene: TRBV12-3/TRBV12-4
j_gene: TRBJ2-7
d_gene: TRBD1
CDR3aa: ASRPGQRSSYEQY

v_gene: TRBV30
j_gene: TRBJ2-7
d_gene: -
CDR3aa: AWSSGIYEQY

v_gene: TRBV28
j_gene: TRBJ2-3
d_gene: -
CDR3aa: ASSLGGAPDTQY

v_gene: TRBV29-1
j_gene: TRBJ2-7
d_gene: TRBD2
CDR3aa: SVDLAGAEQY

v_gene: TRBV7-3
j_gene: TRBJ1-2
d_gene: TRBD1
CDR3aa: ASSTGHRGSYGYT

v_gene: TRBV27
j_gene: TRBJ2-6
d_gene: -
CDR3aa: ASSLLISSGANVLT